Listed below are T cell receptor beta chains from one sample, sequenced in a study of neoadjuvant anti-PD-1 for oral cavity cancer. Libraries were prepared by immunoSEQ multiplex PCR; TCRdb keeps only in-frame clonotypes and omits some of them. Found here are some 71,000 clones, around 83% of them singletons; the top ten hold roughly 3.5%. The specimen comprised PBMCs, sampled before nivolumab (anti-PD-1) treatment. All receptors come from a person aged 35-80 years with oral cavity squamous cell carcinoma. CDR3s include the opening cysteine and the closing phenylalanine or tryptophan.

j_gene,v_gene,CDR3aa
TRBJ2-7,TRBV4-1,CASSQEPGGYEQYF
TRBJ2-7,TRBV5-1,CASSLWDRRTREQYF
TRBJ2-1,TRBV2,CARSSGSSYNEQFF
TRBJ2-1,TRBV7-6,CASSLGSGGYNEQFF
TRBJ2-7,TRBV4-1,CASSLLARTRSSYEQYF
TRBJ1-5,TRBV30,CAWSLAGDQPQHF
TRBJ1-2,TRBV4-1,CASSQALGRSPNYGYTF
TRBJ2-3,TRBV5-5,CASSHLRTLTDTQYF
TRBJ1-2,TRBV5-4,CATSRVGEGYGYTF
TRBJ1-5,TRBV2,CASSDKGADNQPQHF
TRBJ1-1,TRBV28,CASTLATAWTEAFF
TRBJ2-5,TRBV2,CASSVDRQETQYF
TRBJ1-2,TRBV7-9,CASSYTSGTGASGYTF
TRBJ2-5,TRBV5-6,CASSFRWGDQTQYF
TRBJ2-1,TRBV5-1,CASSFLNTLYNEQFF
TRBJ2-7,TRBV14,CASSQDLAVYEQYF
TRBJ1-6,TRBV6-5,CASSYSRTGDGSPLHF
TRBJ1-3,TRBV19,CASSLNRGSGNTIYF
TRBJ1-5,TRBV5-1,CASSLDINQPQHF
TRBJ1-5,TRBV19,CASSASGTPIGYSNQPQHF
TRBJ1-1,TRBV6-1,CASSGIRTGRLKGTEAFF
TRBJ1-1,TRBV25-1,CASKGGEAFF
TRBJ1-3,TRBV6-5,CASTPRAALGNTIYF
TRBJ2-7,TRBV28,CASRQGSSNEQYF
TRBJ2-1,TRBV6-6,CASRPTGSGYEQFF
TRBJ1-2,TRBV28,CASSLSTAGGYTF
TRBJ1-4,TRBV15,CATSRAGAANEKLFF